This passage covers 29 T cell receptor beta chains from one sample sequenced in a study of cytomegalovirus exposure and HLA in healthy donors. The PCR used 60 Vbeta and 13 Jbeta primers. Data came from immunoSEQ multiplex PCR; TCRdb stores just in-frame clones and leaves some out. Of roughly 100,000 clones listed, over 60% are singletons. Sample: PBMCs. These receptors were collected from a female donor in good health and CMV-seropositive.

This chain connects TRBV28 to TRBJ2-7; 9 positions agree with TRBD2. Germline V gives CDR1 MDHEN, CDR2 SYDVKM. The CDR3 has 15 residues. V was clipped by 2 bases and J by 9 bases; unmatched bases: 11. CDR3 nucleotides: TGTGCCAGCAGTTTAATGGGTGCGGGAGGGCCCTCGCAGTACTTC. It encodes CASSLMGAGGPSQYF.

The chain recombines TRBV19 with TRBJ1-5; D might be TRBD1 (5 bases). The CDR3 is 16 residues long. The germline V and J ends were trimmed by 6 bases and 0 bases, with 15 bases remaining between them. Looked up from germline, CDR1 is LNHDA and CDR2 is SQIVND (reference sequence). CDR3 in amino acids: CASSAGLGYSNQPQHF. The CDR3 DNA reads as TGTGCCAGTAGCGCAGGGTTGGGGTATAGCAATCAGCCCCAGCATTTT.

This clone was counted only a few times. The chain links TRBV20-1 to TRBJ1-1; D gene uncertain. Germline V CDR1 and CDR2: DFQATT, SNEGSKA (reference sequence). The CDR3 has 11 amino acids. Trimming removed 6 bases at V and 0 bases at J, with 5 bases between. CDR3 protein: CSATVNTEAFF. As DNA, the CDR3 is TGCAGTGCCACAGTGAACACTGAAGCTTTCTTT.

In its sample, this clone was seen a few times. This chain connects TRBV7-6 to TRBJ1-1, with 9 bases identical to TRBD1. The CDR3 has 13 amino acids. V dropped 5 bases and J dropped 4; count of bases not matched to a gene: 2. The V gene's germline CDR1 is SGHVS and CDR2 FNYEAQ. In DNA form, the CDR3 reads TGTGCCAGCAGCCAACAGGGGGCCACTGAAGCTTTCTTT. As protein: CASSQQGATEAFF.

V usage is TRBV2 and J usage is TRBJ2-2; D perhaps matches TRBD1 (5 bases). In germline, CDR1 is SNHLY, CDR2 FYNNEI. The germline V and J ends were trimmed by 3 bases and 0 bases, with 8 bases remaining between them. The CDR3 loop spans 15 amino acids. The CDR3 coding sequence is TGTGCCAGCAGTGATCCAGGGACGAACACCGGGGAGCTGTTTTTT. Its protein is CASSDPGTNTGELFF.

The chain joins TRBV14 to TRBJ1-1, with 7 bases fitting TRBD1. Germline V gene lookup returns CDR1 SGHDN and CDR2 FVKESK. Unmatched junction bases numbered 10, after V lost 0 bases and J lost 6 bases. The CDR3 totals 16 residues. CDR3 region: CASSQDQGQRPSEAFF. DNA for the CDR3: TGTGCCAGCAGCCAAGATCAGGGACAGCGCCCTTCTGAAGCTTTCTTT.

The rearrangement joins TRBV30 to TRBJ1-2; 11 bases line up with TRBD1. J gave up 6 bases and V 1 base, and 1 base lay outside the gene matches. Germline assignment: CDR1 GTSNPN and CDR2 SVGIG (reference sequence). CDR3 length: 13 amino acids. CDR3 in DNA: TGTGCCTGGAGTGGGGGACAGGGGGATGGCTACACCTTC. Protein: CAWSGGQGDGYTF. Complete variable domain (other parts from reference TRBV30 and TRBJ1-2): SQTIHQWPATLVQPVGSPLSLECTVEGTSNPNLYWYRQAAGRGLQLLFYSVGIGQISSEVPQNLSASRPQDRQFILSSKKLLLSDSGFYLCAWSGGQGDGYTFGSGTRLTVV.

A word on this clone: At one of its ends the junction is not consistent with the germline gene, which may arise from a read error. For the CDR3, the DNA is TGTGCCAACAGTTTACTAGCGGGAGGCCACGAGCAGTACTTC. Translated: CANSLLAGGHEQYF. This chain uses TRBV28 with TRBJ2-7, with 12 bases identical to TRBD2. This CDR3 spans 14 amino acids. CDR1 and CDR2 (germline): MDHEN, SYDVKM.

The V gene is TRBV6-1, the J gene TRBJ1-4, with TRBD1 matching over 10 bases. CDR3 length: 13 residues. Germline-derived CDR1 and CDR2 are MNHNS and SASEGT. J gave up 7 bases and V 8 bases, and 4 bases lay outside the gene matches. CDR3 amino acids: CASHRDRGEKLFF. Here the CDR3 DNA reads TGTGCCAGCCACCGGGACAGGGGTGAAAAACTGTTTTTT.

CDR3 amino acids: CASSLAASGASFRELFF. The CDR3 DNA is TGTGCCAGCAGCTTGGCCGCTAGCGGGGCCTCCTTCCGGGAGCTGTTTTTT. The V call is TRBV5-4, the J call TRBJ2-2, with 9 bases matching TRBD2. Germline V gene data show CDR1 as SGHNT and CDR2 as YYREEE (reference sequence). CDR3 length: 17 residues. V was clipped by 0 bases and J by 9 bases; unmatched bases: 12. Filled out from reference TRBV5-4 and TRBJ2-2, the complete variable domain reads ETGVTQSPTHLIKTRGQQVTLRCSSQSGHNTVSWYQQALGQGPQFIFQYYREEENGRGNFPPRFSGLQFPNYSSELNVNALELDDSALYLCASSLAASGASFRELFFGEGSRLTVL.

The gene calls are TRBV27 and TRBJ2-7; a possible D gene is TRBD1 (5 bases). There are 16 residues in the CDR3. Germline lookup yields CDR1 MNHEY and CDR2 SMNVEV (reference sequence). V was clipped by 4 bases and J by 0 bases, with 16 bases between them. The chain's CDR3 is CASSSGPTLYSYEQYF. CDR3 nucleotides: TGTGCCAGCAGTTCAGGGCCAACCCTCTACTCCTACGAGCAGTACTTC.

The chain combines TRBV18 with TRBJ1-5; 7 bases are shared with TRBD1. Germline assignment: CDR1 KGHSH and CDR2 LQKENI. This CDR3 spans 15 amino acids. V trimming: 2 bases; J trimming: 7 bases; junction bases outside the gene matches: 8. This CDR3 reads CASSPATGDEQPQHF. CDR3 sequence (DNA): TGTGCCAGCTCACCAGCAACAGGGGACGAACAGCCCCAGCATTTT.

This chain connects TRBV30 to TRBJ1-5; TRBD1 might be the D (5 bases). This CDR3 has 16 residues. The V gene lost 2 bases and the J gene lost 0 bases, with 14 bases spanning the gap. Germline lookup yields CDR1 GTSNPN and CDR2 SVGIG (reference sequence). This CDR3 is CAWSSRQRYSNQPQHF. The CDR3 DNA reads as TGTGCCTGGAGTTCACGACAGAGGTATAGCAATCAGCCCCAGCATTTT.

V and J are TRBV5-4 and TRBJ2-2; 8 bases line up with TRBD2. Unmatched junction bases numbered 10, after V lost 4 bases and J lost 5 bases. The V gene's germline CDR1 is SGHNT and CDR2 YYREEE (reference sequence). This CDR3 spans 16 amino acids. The CDR3 is CASSLRGGRVTGELFF. Written as DNA, the CDR3 is TGTGCCAGCAGCCTCCGGGGGGGTCGGGTAACCGGGGAGCTGTTTTTT. The variable domain in full, with the rest retrieved from reference TRBV5-4 and TRBJ2-2, is ETGVTQSPTHLIKTRGQQVTLRCSSQSGHNTVSWYQQALGQGPQFIFQYYREEENGRGNFPPRFSGLQFPNYSSELNVNALELDDSALYLCASSLRGGRVTGELFFGEGSRLTVL.

This chain links TRBV19 with TRBJ2-3; TRBD2 matches 14 bases. Trimming cost V 8 bases and J 4 bases; bases outside gene matches: 8. CDR3 length equals 16 residues. Germline CDR1 LNHDA, CDR2 SQIVND (reference sequence). CDR3 sequence reads: CASGPGLAGVPDTQYF. The CDR3 DNA reads as TGTGCCAGTGGACCGGGACTAGCGGGAGTACCAGATACGCAGTATTTT.

This clone came up a few times. V gene TRBV28 combines with J gene TRBJ2-3; D unresolved. V dropped 3 bases and J dropped 1 base, with 5 bases sitting between them. The CDR3 is made up of 13 amino acids. The germline V gene encodes CDR1 MDHEN and CDR2 SYDVKM. DNA for the CDR3: TGTGCCAGCAGTTTTTCGGGCACAGATACGCAGTATTTT. This gives the protein CASSFSGTDTQYF. The full variable domain, completed using reference TRBV28 and TRBJ2-3, is DVKVTQSSRYLVKRTGEKVFLECVQDMDHENMFWYRQDPGLGLRLIYFSYDVKMKEKGDIPEGYSVSREKKERFSLILESASTNQTSMYLCASSFSGTDTQYFGPGTRLTVL.

This clone came up once. The CDR3 sequence is CASSLGQGNYGYTF. DNA of the CDR3: TGTGCCAGCAGCTTAGGGCAGGGGAACTATGGCTACACCTTC. The V gene is TRBV13, the J gene TRBJ1-2; tentatively, D is TRBD1 (6 bases). This CDR3 is 14 amino acids long. Germline lookup yields CDR1 PRHDT and CDR2 FYEKMQ (reference sequence). Trimming removed 0 bases from V and 2 bases from J, with 7 bases in between.

This sequence joins TRBV28 and TRBJ2-2; a possible D gene is TRBD1 (5 bases). The CDR3 consists of 15 residues. V lost 7 bases, J lost 3 bases, and 15 bases lay in between. CDR1 is MDHEN and CDR2 is SYDVKM in the germline V gene. CDR3 nucleotides: TGTGCCAGCACTACCTCAGGGTTTGACACCGGGGAGCTGTTTTTT. Translated: CASTTSGFDTGELFF.

V usage is TRBV11-2 and J usage is TRBJ2-7, with 10 bases matching TRBD1. V dropped 5 bases and J dropped 1; count of bases not matched to a gene: 5. This CDR3 spans 15 amino acids. Germline-derived CDR1 and CDR2 are SGHAT and FQNNGV. This chain's CDR3 is CASSTDRGHSYEQYF. The CDR3 DNA reads TGTGCCAGCAGCACTGACAGGGGGCATTCCTACGAGCAGTACTTC.

This clone was recorded a few times. The CDR3 loop is CASSLLALGAGNGNQPQHF. For the CDR3, the DNA is TGTGCCAGCAGCCTACTAGCATTGGGCGCGGGAAATGGGAATCAGCCCCAGCATTTT. V gene TRBV7-8 combines with J gene TRBJ1-5; the D is unclear. Germline V lookup: CDR1 SGHVS, CDR2 FQNEAQ. Between the trimmed V and J ends, which lost 5 bases and 4 bases, there was a span of 27 bases. The length of the CDR3 is 19 residues.

The sample holds a few counts of this clone. This chain uses TRBV11-2 with TRBJ1-3; TRBD1 is a possible D gene (6 bases). The CDR3 contains 16 residues. Between the trimmed V and J ends, which lost 5 bases and 4 bases, there was a span of 18 bases. The germline CDR1 and CDR2 sequences are SGHAT and FQNNGV. In DNA, the CDR3 is TGTGCCAGCAGCCTGGGTCGCAGGGGTGGAGGAAACACCATATATTTT. As protein: CASSLGRRGGGNTIYF.

V gene TRBV7-2 combines with J gene TRBJ1-3; TRBD1 might be the D (6 bases). This CDR3 contains 15 residues. Trimming pared 6 bases from V and 0 bases from J, leaving 12 bases between. Germline-derived CDR1 and CDR2 are SGHTA and FQGNSA. Written as DNA, the CDR3 is TGTGCCAGCAGTAGGGCGGGGGCCTCTGGAAACACCATATATTTT. Translated: CASSRAGASGNTIYF.

This chain joins TRBV5-1 and TRBJ2-7; 8 bases agree with TRBD2. Trimming removed 0 bases from V and 3 bases from J; junction bases left unmatched: 8. Germline-derived CDR1 and CDR2 are SGHRS and YFSETQ. The CDR3 has 16 amino acids. The CDR3 loop is CASSLAPRGGLYEQYF. The DNA of the CDR3 is TGCGCCAGCAGCTTGGCCCCTCGCGGGGGGCTCTACGAGCAGTACTTC.

In this sample, this clone turned up once. The V gene is TRBV12-5, the J gene TRBJ2-3, with 7 bases matching TRBD2. J lost 0 bases, V lost 4 bases, and 1 base had no gene match. This CDR3 contains 14 residues. Germline V gene lookup returns CDR1 LGHNT and CDR2 FRNRAP. The CDR3 DNA is TGTGCTAGTGGTTGGCGGGAGAGCACAGATACGCAGTATTTT. Amino acid sequence: CASGWRESTDTQYF.

The chain recombines TRBV4-2 with TRBJ1-2; D is perhaps TRBD1 (5 bases). Germline V CDR1 and CDR2: LGHNA, YNFKEQ. V lost 3 bases and J 0 bases, leaving 14 bases between the germline ends. The CDR3 covers 16 residues. CDR3 DNA: TGTGCCAGCAGCCACATCGACAGCCAGACTAACTATGGCTACACCTTC. Protein: CASSHIDSQTNYGYTF.

The V call is TRBV5-1, the J call TRBJ2-2, with 7 bases fitting TRBD1. Germline values: CDR1 SGHRS, CDR2 YFSETQ. CDR3 length: 15 residues. The V gene end was trimmed by 7 bases and the J gene end by 6 bases; junction bases not matched to a gene: 12. In DNA form, the CDR3 reads TGCGCCAGCTCCCAGGGAGACAGGGAAGCCGGGGAGCTGTTTTTT. Its translation is CASSQGDREAGELFF.

This clone was recorded only once. The chain couples TRBV30 to TRBJ2-3, with 7 bases fitting TRBD2. Germline V gene data show CDR1 as GTSNPN and CDR2 as SVGIG (reference sequence). The V gene end was trimmed by 7 bases and the J gene end by 2 bases; junction bases not matched to a gene: 9. CDR3 length: 14 amino acids. The CDR3 is CAYDRGENTDTQYF. CDR3 coding DNA: TGTGCCTACGACCGGGGGGAAAACACAGATACGCAGTATTTT.

The rearrangement links TRBV6-1 to TRBJ2-3; 13 bases align to TRBD2. This CDR3 comprises 19 residues. Losses at the gene ends were 4 bases for V and 1 base for J; bases not matched to a gene: 11. In germline, CDR1 is MNHNS, CDR2 SASEGT. In DNA, the CDR3 is TGTGCCAGCAGTGCCCCCGCCGGGACTAGCGGGGCCCGCACAGATACGCAGTATTTT. The encoded protein is CASSAPAGTSGARTDTQYF.

The chain uses TRBV16 and TRBJ1-1; weak D call: TRBD1 (5 bases). From germline, CDR1 is KGHSY and CDR2 FQNENV. V shed 0 bases and J shed 4 bases, with 12 bases lying between them. The CDR3 consists of 15 residues. In DNA form, the CDR3 reads TGTGCCAGCAGCCAATCCCGGCAGGGAGGCACTGAAGCTTTCTTT. It is translated as CASSQSRQGGTEAFF. Full variable domain (outside the CDR3, taken from reference TRBV16 and TRBJ1-1): GEEVAQTPKHLVRGEGQKAKLYCAPIKGHSYVFWYQQVLKNEFKFLISFQNENVFDETGMPKERFSAKCLPNSPCSLEIQATKLEDSAVYFCASSQSRQGGTEAFFGQGTRLTVV.